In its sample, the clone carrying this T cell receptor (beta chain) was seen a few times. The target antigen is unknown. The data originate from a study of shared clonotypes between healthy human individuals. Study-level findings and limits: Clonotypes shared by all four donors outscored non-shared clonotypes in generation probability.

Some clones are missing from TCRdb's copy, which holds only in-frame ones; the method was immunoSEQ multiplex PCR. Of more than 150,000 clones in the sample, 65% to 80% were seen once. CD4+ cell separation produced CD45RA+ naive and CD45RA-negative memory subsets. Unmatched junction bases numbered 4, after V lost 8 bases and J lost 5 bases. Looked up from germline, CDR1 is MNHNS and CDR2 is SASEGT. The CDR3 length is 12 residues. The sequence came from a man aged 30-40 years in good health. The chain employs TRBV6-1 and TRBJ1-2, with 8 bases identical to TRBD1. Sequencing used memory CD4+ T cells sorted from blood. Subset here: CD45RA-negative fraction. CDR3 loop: CASGGQGYGYTF. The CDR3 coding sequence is TGTGCCAGCGGCGGACAGGGTTATGGCTACACCTTC.